This TCR beta chain emerged from a study of T cells in Graves' hyperthyroidism and ophthalmopathy. Study-level points and caveats: Also found in blood were most expanded thyroid clonotypes above 0.001. Before onset, ophthalmopathy was predicted by the model a median roughly 6.8 months earlier.

This clonotype was recorded at least ten times. The antigen is undetermined. RNA transcripts served as the template for amplifying TCR beta CDR3 regions. HTBI primers were the set used in a first-round RT-PCR of the TCR CDR3. TCRdb independently ran MiXCR on the multiplex PCR reads; one entry per CDR3 protein. The repertoire includes approximately 360,000 distinct CDR3 sequences, approximately 14% of them detected once, and 25% to 30% sits in the top ten. Hyperthyroidism was newly diagnosed in patients aged 18 to 65 (duration under 2 months). Patients having uncontrolled infection, another autoimmune disease, pregnancy or lactation were not included. The CDR3 length is 15 residues. J gave up 4 bases and V 1 base, and 6 bases lay outside the gene matches. Germline values: CDR1 ENHRY, CDR2 SYGVKD.

J is TRBJ1-2 and V is TRBV10-3; 7 bases are shared with TRBD1. Sequencing used blood. The clonotype comes from a woman between 18 and 29 years old with Graves' hyperthyroidism that later progressed to Graves' ophthalmopathy. The CDR3 loop is CAISELVGTAYGYTF. CDR3 coding DNA: TGTGCCATCAGTGAGTTAGTTGGGACAGCCTATGGCTACACCTTC.